The 28 T cell receptor beta chains in this list originate from one sample, sequenced in a study of blood T cell repertoires in COVID-19. Here immunoSEQ multiplex PCR was the method, and the copy in TCRdb shows in-frame clones only, minus some. The table lists approximately 310,000 clones, 89% of them singletons. The material sequenced was PBMCs or T cells enriched from blood (not recorded which). Receptor source: a man between 60 and 75 years old who had recovered from COVID-19.

The V and J genes are TRBV18 and TRBJ1-1; TRBD1 is a possible D gene (6 bases). Trimming left V 3 bases short and J 0 bases short, with 17 bases between. Germline values: CDR1 KGHSH, CDR2 LQKENI. The length of the CDR3 is 17 residues. For the CDR3, the DNA is TGTGCCAGCTCACCCCAGGGGCCAGGAAAAGTGAACACTGAAGCTTTCTTT. It is translated as CASSPQGPGKVNTEAFF.

The chain is built from TRBV7-3 and TRBJ2-1, with TRBD2 matching over 11 bases. V shed 4 bases and J 9 bases; nucleotides not matched to a gene: 8. This CDR3 spans 15 amino acids. CDR1 is SGHTA and CDR2 is FQGTGA in the germline V gene. CDR3 amino acids: CASSSTSGRFSEQFF. The CDR3 DNA reads TGTGCCAGCAGCTCAACTAGCGGGAGATTTAGTGAGCAGTTCTTC.

A single count supports this clone. V gene TRBV4-3 combines with J gene TRBJ2-3; 14 bases are a match to TRBD2. J gave up 6 bases and V 3 bases, and 23 bases lay outside the gene matches. Germline values: CDR1 LGHNA, CDR2 YSLEER. The length of the CDR3 is 22 residues. CDR3 sequence: CASSHPRLRGTSGSLSSDTQYF. The CDR3 bases are TGCGCCAGCAGCCACCCGAGACTTCGTGGGACTAGCGGGAGTCTTAGTAGTGATACGCAGTATTTT.

This clone came up once. The chain employs TRBV5-1 and TRBJ1-2; 7 nucleotides match TRBD1. CDR3 length equals 16 residues. CDR1 and CDR2 from the germline V gene are SGHRS and YFSETQ. The V gene end was trimmed by 0 bases and the J gene end by 1 base; junction bases not matched to a gene: 6. This CDR3 is CASSLDGQVLNYGYTF. The CDR3 bases are TGCGCCAGCAGCTTGGACGGACAGGTGCTTAACTATGGCTACACCTTC. The entire variable domain, with the rest obtained from reference TRBV5-1 and TRBJ1-2, is as follows: KAGVTQTPRYLIKTRGQQVTLSCSPISGHRSVSWYQQTPGQGLQFLFEYFSETQRNKGNFPGRFSGRQFSNSRSEMNVSTLELGDSALYLCASSLDGQVLNYGYTFGSGTRLTVV.

This chain uses TRBV5-1 with TRBJ2-2; TRBD1 matches at 8 bases. J was trimmed by 4 bases and V by 4 bases; bases with no gene match: 9. Germline lookup yields CDR1 SGHRS and CDR2 YFSETQ. CDR3 length: 16 residues. CDR3 nucleotides: TGCGCCAGCAGCCTTACGACAGGGGCGACCACCGGGGAGCTGTTTTTT. This codes for CASSLTTGATTGELFF.

The chain has TRBV6-5 and TRBJ2-7; possibly TRBD1 for D (6 bases). CDR3 length: 12 residues. The germline V gene has CDR1 MNHEY and CDR2 SVGAGI. V lost 6 bases, J lost 6 bases, and 12 bases lay in between. The CDR3 coding sequence is TGTGCCAGCAGCAAACAGGGAGCCGAGCAGTACTTC. It encodes CASSKQGAEQYF.

This chain joins TRBV29-1 and TRBJ2-3, with D possibly TRBD2 on 5 matching bases. The CDR3 loop spans 11 amino acids. CDR1 is SQVTM and CDR2 is ANQGSEA in the germline V gene. Trimming removed 7 bases at V and 0 bases at J, with 5 bases between. The CDR3 region has the DNA TGCAGCGGGACTAGCACAGATACGCAGTATTTT. Protein: CSGTSTDTQYF.

V gene TRBV6-5 combines with J gene TRBJ2-1, with D possibly TRBD1 on 6 matching bases. The CDR3 has 12 residues. V was trimmed by 5 bases and J by 8 bases, leaving 10 bases between them. Germline-derived CDR1 and CDR2 are MNHEY and SVGAGI. In nucleotides, the CDR3 is TGTGCCAGCAGTAACAGGGTCTATGAGCAGTTCTTC. Its protein is CASSNRVYEQFF.

The chain employs TRBV7-2 and TRBJ2-3; TRBD2 matches 12 bases. The CDR3 totals 15 residues. The germline V gene has CDR1 SGHTA and CDR2 FQGNSA. V was pared by 7 bases and J by 6 bases, with 8 bases of the junction left unmatched. In nucleotides, the CDR3 is TGTGCCAGCACCCCGTCCGGGACTAGCGGGGATACGCAGTATTTT. Its translation: CASTPSGTSGDTQYF. The full variable domain, rest sourced from reference TRBV7-2 and TRBJ2-3, is GAGVSQSPSNKVTEKGKDVELRCDPISGHTALYWYRQSLGQGLEFLIYFQGNSAPDKSGLPSDRFSAERTGGSVSTLTIQRTQQEDSAVYLCASTPSGTSGDTQYFGPGTRLTVL.

The chain joins TRBV7-9 to TRBJ2-4; TRBD2 matches 12 bases. CDR3 length: 16 residues. The germline V gene encodes CDR1 SEHNR and CDR2 FQNEAQ (reference sequence). V lost 1 base, J lost 6 bases, and 4 bases stayed unmatched. The CDR3 region has the DNA TGTGCCAGCAGCTTAGTGTCTAGCGGGAGGGGAAACATTCAGTACTTC. As protein: CASSLVSSGRGNIQYF.

The chain couples TRBV6-5 to TRBJ2-6, with D possibly matching TRBD1 (5 bases). The CDR3 is 14 amino acids. Germline V gives CDR1 MNHEY, CDR2 SVGAGI. The germline V and J ends were trimmed by 7 bases and 2 bases, with 9 bases remaining between them. CDR3 protein: CASNQGAGANVLTF. CDR3 sequence (DNA): TGTGCCAGCAATCAGGGTGCTGGGGCCAACGTCCTGACTTTC.

This chain uses TRBV3-1 (or the pseudogene TRBV3-2) with TRBJ2-7, with 9 bases that match TRBD2. V was clipped by 5 bases and J by 1 base; unmatched bases: 3. The CDR3 runs to 14 residues. Germline loops: CDR1 LGHDT, CDR2 YNNKEL (reference sequence). For the CDR3, the DNA is TGTGCCAGCAGCGCGACTAGCGGTTCCTACGAGCAGTACTTC. Translated: CASSATSGSYEQYF.

This chain joins TRBV7-8 and TRBJ2-1; a possible D gene is TRBD2 (5 bases). The CDR3 consists of 13 residues. V was shortened by 5 bases and J by 10 bases, with 15 bases between the two germline ends. Germline V CDR1 and CDR2: SGHVS, FQNEAQ. As DNA, the CDR3 is TGTGCCAGCAGCCGAAGAGAGGGTCGGGAGCAGTTCTTC. This encodes CASSRREGREQFF.

The chain links TRBV7-3 to TRBJ2-3, with D perhaps TRBD2 (6 bases). CDR3 length: 13 amino acids. Trimming took 9 bases from V and 2 from J, leaving 12 bases between them. Germline V lookup: CDR1 SGHTA, CDR2 FQGTGA. This CDR3 reads CASSRGLTDTQYF. The CDR3 DNA is TGTGCCAGTTCGCGGGGCCTCACAGATACGCAGTATTTT.

The genes are TRBV9 and TRBJ2-5; no clear D. This CDR3 contains 12 residues. V gave up 0 bases and J gave up 5 bases, with 5 bases separating them. The V gene's germline CDR1 is SGDLS and CDR2 YYNGEE. The CDR3 loop reads CASSVGGETQYF. In nucleotides, the CDR3 is TGTGCCAGCAGCGTAGGAGGCGAGACCCAGTACTTC.

The rearrangement links TRBV2 to TRBJ2-7, with D perhaps matching TRBD2 (6 bases). Germline CDR1 reads SNHLY; CDR2 reads FYNNEI. The V end lost 4 bases, the J end lost 7 bases, and 23 bases lay between the germline ends. The CDR3 has 16 amino acids. CDR3 bases: TGTGCCAGCAGTGGACTACGGGAGCACCCATTGTTGGAGCAGTACTTC. Its protein product is CASSGLREHPLLEQYF.

Of note for this clone: The same CDR3 arises from other DNA sequences in this sample as well. The rearrangement joins TRBV27 to TRBJ2-1, with D perhaps matching TRBD1 (5 bases). Per the germline V gene, CDR1 is MNHEY and CDR2 is SMNVEV (reference sequence). CDR3 length: 13 residues. Trimming took 5 bases from V and 3 from J, leaving 8 bases between them. CDR3 DNA: TGTGCCAGCAGTCTCCAGGGCTACAATGAGCAGTTCTTC. Its translation: CASSLQGYNEQFF.

The chain is built from TRBV2 and TRBJ1-1; D gene uncertain. Trimming cost V 1 base and J 4 bases, with 13 bases left between them. CDR3 length equals 15 residues. Germline V CDR1 and CDR2: SNHLY, FYNNEI. This chain's CDR3 is CASSEESLAGTEAFF. CDR3 nucleotide sequence: TGTGCCAGCAGTGAAGAGAGCTTGGCGGGCACTGAAGCTTTCTTT.

This clone has a handful of counts. This chain joins TRBV28 and TRBJ1-1; TRBD1 might be the D (5 bases). Deletions cut 10 bases from V and 2 bases from J, with 14 bases between. The CDR3 sequence is 13 residues long. Germline CDR1 is MDHEN and CDR2 is SYDVKM. CDR3 residues: CAIHRGINTEAFF. CDR3 sequence (DNA): TGTGCCATTCATCGGGGGATTAACACTGAAGCTTTCTTT.

This chain joins TRBV9 and TRBJ2-7; the match to TRBD2 covers 8 bases. V lost 4 bases to trimming and J lost 2 bases; unmatched junction nucleotides: 5. Germline V gives CDR1 SGDLS, CDR2 YYNGEE. This CDR3 is built from 14 residues. Here the CDR3 DNA reads TGTGCCAGCAGCTTCTCGGGAGGGCCCTACGAGCAGTACTTC. Protein product: CASSFSGGPYEQYF.

This clone is a singleton in its sample. The V and J genes are TRBV19 and TRBJ1-6; tentatively, D is TRBD1 (5 bases). This CDR3 is 18 amino acids long. V dropped 4 bases and J dropped 2 bases, with 18 bases sitting between them. Looked up from germline, CDR1 is LNHDA and CDR2 is SQIVND (reference sequence). As DNA, the CDR3 is TGTGCCAGTAGTACACGCCGGCGGGGCGCAGCCTATAATTCACCCCTCCACTTT. Its translation is CASSTRRRGAAYNSPLHF.

V and J are TRBV2 and TRBJ1-5, with 9 bases aligning to TRBD1. The CDR3 loop spans 15 amino acids. V lost 6 bases, J lost 5 bases, and 8 bases stayed unmatched. Germline CDR1 SNHLY, CDR2 FYNNEI. CDR3 protein: CASRAGTGHYQPQHF. The CDR3 bases are TGTGCCAGCAGGGCAGGGACAGGGCACTATCAGCCCCAGCATTTT.

The gene calls are TRBV19 and TRBJ1-5; 7 bases match TRBD1. CDR3 length equals 15 residues. Trimming cost V 3 bases and J 5 bases; bases outside gene matches: 7. Germline-derived CDR1 and CDR2 are LNHDA and SQIVND (reference sequence). CDR3 loop: CASSIRRQGYQPQHF. In DNA, the CDR3 is TGTGCCAGTAGTATCCGACGACAGGGATATCAGCCCCAGCATTTT.

The chain has TRBV10-1 and TRBJ2-1, with 13 bases lining up with TRBD2. Trimming removed 6 bases from V and 8 bases from J; junction bases left unmatched: 7. In germline, CDR1 is WNHNN, CDR2 SYGVQD (reference sequence). The CDR3 runs to 15 residues. DNA for the CDR3: TGCGCCAGCAGGGCCGGGACTAGCGGGATCGATGAGCAGTTCTTC. This encodes CASRAGTSGIDEQFF.

This chain connects TRBV3-1 (or the pseudogene TRBV3-2) to TRBJ2-7, with D uncertain. Germline CDR1 is LGHDT and CDR2 is YNNKEL (reference sequence). The V end lost 0 bases, the J end lost 6 bases, and 9 bases lay between the germline ends. The CDR3 has 13 amino acids. CDR3 sequence reads: CASSQDSGSEQYF. The CDR3 nucleotides are TGTGCCAGCAGCCAAGATTCAGGTAGCGAGCAGTACTTC.

This sequence joins TRBV3-1 (or the pseudogene TRBV3-2) and TRBJ1-2; 7 bases fit TRBD1. Germline CDR1 is LGHDT and CDR2 is YNNKEL (reference sequence). J was trimmed by 5 bases and V by 4 bases; bases with no gene match: 7. This CDR3 is built from 14 residues. This CDR3 reads CASSLTTGTYGYTF. In nucleotides, the CDR3 is TGTGCCAGCAGCCTAACGACAGGGACATATGGCTACACCTTC.

The chain is built from TRBV6-1 and TRBJ2-2, with TRBD2 matching 10 bases. Germline CDR1 reads MNHNS; CDR2 reads SASEGT. Trimming at V came to 2 bases and at J to 3 bases, leaving 9 bases not matched to a gene. CDR3 length: 18 residues. CDR3 residues: CASSENRGSGRYTGELFF. Written as DNA, the CDR3 is TGTGCCAGCAGTGAAAATAGAGGTAGCGGGAGGTACACCGGGGAGCTGTTTTTT.

This clone was detected once. The V and J genes are TRBV5-1 and TRBJ1-2; 7 nucleotides align to TRBD1. Germline CDR1 and CDR2: SGHRS and YFSETQ. Trimming took 0 bases from V and 1 from J; bases not matched to a gene: 3. This CDR3 region has 15 residues. CDR3 region: CASSLGGTDNYGYTF. CDR3 coding DNA: TGCGCCAGCAGCTTGGGCGGGACAGATAACTATGGCTACACCTTC. Together with reference TRBV5-1 and TRBJ1-2, the CDR3 gives the full variable domain: KAGVTQTPRYLIKTRGQQVTLSCSPISGHRSVSWYQQTPGQGLQFLFEYFSETQRNKGNFPGRFSGRQFSNSRSEMNVSTLELGDSALYLCASSLGGTDNYGYTFGSGTRLTVV.